The 25 T cell receptor beta chains listed next were all sequenced from one sample in a study of blood T cell repertoires in COVID-19 (dated by TCRdb to about 2020). Library method: the immunoSEQ multiplex PCR assay. The source is immuneACCESS, and TCRdb retained only in-frame sequences with V and J called. Part of the clones is not carried over; for the studies checked, unresolved V genes explain less than half of this, and the remainder is unexplained. Here the sample has 70,000 or so clones; 82% occur a single time. The ten largest clones add up to 18% of the sample. The sample taken for sequencing was peripheral blood. The source of these receptors is a human donor in a cohort sampled during active COVID-19.

The chain couples TRBV15 to TRBJ2-7, with 8 bases fitting TRBD2. CDR1 and CDR2 from the germline V gene are LNHNV and YYDKDF (reference sequence). Unmatched junction bases numbered 3, after V lost 3 bases and J lost 5 bases. This CDR3 comprises 13 residues. The DNA for the CDR3 is TGTGCCACCAGCAGGAGCGGGGGCAACGAGCAGTACTTC. This codes for CATSRSGGNEQYF. The full variable domain, completed using reference TRBV15 and TRBJ2-7, is DAMVIQNPRYQVTQFGKPVTLSCSQTLNHNVMYWYQQKSSQAPKLLFHYYDKDFNNEADTPDNFQSRRPNTSFCFLDIRSPGLGDTAMYLCATSRSGGNEQYFGPGTRLTVT.

This clone occurred once. The chain couples TRBV6-5 to TRBJ2-1, with TRBD2 identical over 8 bases. The CDR3 has 15 residues. Trimming at V came to 8 bases and at J to 2 bases, leaving 8 bases not matched to a gene. Germline CDR1 is MNHEY and CDR2 is SVGAGI. The CDR3 loop is CASAYSGATYNEQFF. The CDR3 DNA reads as TGTGCCAGCGCCTATAGCGGGGCAACCTACAATGAGCAGTTCTTC.

The chain couples TRBV29-1 to TRBJ2-3, with TRBD2 identical over 13 bases. V was pared by 8 bases and J by 4 bases, with 3 bases of the junction left unmatched. Looked up from germline, CDR1 is SQVTM and CDR2 is ANQGSEA. The CDR3 covers 13 residues. This CDR3 reads CSITSGGADTQYF. The CDR3, as DNA: TGCAGCATAACTAGCGGGGGGGCAGATACGCAGTATTTT.

This clone was observed once. This sequence joins TRBV4-3 and TRBJ1-1; D gene ambiguous. V lost 1 base, J lost 4 bases, and 4 bases lay in between. Germline lookup yields CDR1 LGHNA and CDR2 YSLEER. The CDR3 has 12 amino acids. CDR3 DNA sequence: TGCGCCAGCAGCCAAGGTATCACTGAAGCTTTCTTT. This encodes CASSQGITEAFF.

V gene TRBV3-1 (or the pseudogene TRBV3-2) combines with J gene TRBJ2-1; D may be TRBD2 (6 bases). CDR3 size: 15 residues. Trimming cost V 4 bases and J 3 bases, with 13 bases left between them. Germline V CDR1 and CDR2: LGHDT, YNNKEL (reference sequence). CDR3 protein: CASSPTRTLYNEQFF. The CDR3 bases are TGTGCCAGCAGCCCGACTAGAACACTCTACAATGAGCAGTTCTTC.

The J gene is TRBJ2-3, the V gene TRBV3-1 (or the pseudogene TRBV3-2); D is unresolved. V was shortened by 4 bases and J by 2 bases, with 10 bases between the two germline ends. Germline V gives CDR1 LGHDT, CDR2 YNNKEL (reference sequence). This CDR3 has 14 residues. The DNA for the CDR3 is TGTGCCAGCAGCCCGCGTTTCCTCACAGATACGCAGTATTTT. Amino acids: CASSPRFLTDTQYF.

This clone was seen a few times. The CDR3 protein is CATQRGINYSNQPQHF. The CDR3 DNA reads TGTGCCACCCAGCGGGGGATCAACTATAGCAATCAGCCCCAGCATTTT. The chain links TRBV7-7 to TRBJ1-5, with D maybe TRBD1 (5 bases). The length of the CDR3 is 16 residues. The V end was cut by 10 bases, the J end by 0 bases, with 19 bases between. Germline values: CDR1 SSHAT, CDR2 FNYEAQ (reference sequence).

The CDR3: CSASEFGSGNTIYF. The CDR3 region has the DNA TGCAGTGCTAGTGAGTTCGGCTCTGGAAACACCATATATTTT. The V gene is TRBV20-1, the J gene TRBJ1-3; D unclear. Germline-derived CDR1 and CDR2 are DFQATT and SNEGSKA (reference sequence). V lost 3 bases and J 0 bases, leaving 9 bases between the germline ends. The CDR3 is 14 amino acids.

This clone was found a few times. The genes are TRBV18 and TRBJ1-1; D might be TRBD1 (5 bases). The V and J ends lost 3 bases and 11 bases respectively, with 19 bases between them. Per germline, CDR1 KGHSH and CDR2 LQKENI. CDR3 length: 14 amino acids. This CDR3 is CASSPGGAGNRAFF. The CDR3 DNA follows: TGTGCCAGCTCACCGGGCGGGGCCGGGAATAGGGCTTTCTTT.

The sample holds one count of this clone. This chain connects TRBV7-2 to TRBJ1-1; 8 positions agree with TRBD1. The germline V gene encodes CDR1 SGHTA and CDR2 FQGNSA. The V gene end was trimmed by 5 bases and the J gene end by 1 base; junction bases not matched to a gene: 3. The CDR3 contains 14 residues. The CDR3 bases are TGTGCCAGCAGCCTGGACAGGGAGAACACTGAAGCTTTCTTT. This gives the protein CASSLDRENTEAFF.

The rearrangement uses TRBV5-1 and TRBJ1-1; tentative D call: TRBD1 (6 bases). The germline V gene encodes CDR1 SGHRS and CDR2 YFSETQ. The CDR3 runs 14 residues. Deletions cut 3 bases from V and 6 bases from J, with 15 bases between. CDR3 residues: CASSSTGRGAEAFF. DNA for the CDR3: TGCGCCAGCAGCTCGACAGGTCGTGGCGCTGAAGCTTTCTTT.

This clone was counted only a few times. CDR3 bases: TGTGCCAGCAGTTACCGGCAGGGTGGTGGGTACGAGCAGTACTTC. It specifies CASSYRQGGGYEQYF. V gene TRBV6-5 combines with J gene TRBJ2-7; D perhaps matches TRBD1 (5 bases). The CDR3 sequence is 15 residues long. Germline assignment: CDR1 MNHEY and CDR2 SVGAGI. The V end was cut by 2 bases, the J end by 4 bases, with 15 bases between.

This clone was seen only once. The chain's CDR3 is CASSTAYDRAGEQFF. CDR3 nucleotide sequence: TGTGCCAGCAGCACAGCCTACGACAGGGCTGGTGAGCAGTTCTTC. The chain has TRBV7-9 and TRBJ2-1, with 7 bases matching TRBD1. Germline values: CDR1 SEHNR, CDR2 FQNEAQ (reference sequence). V was clipped by 5 bases and J by 9 bases; unmatched bases: 13. The CDR3 is 15 amino acids.

The chain is built from TRBV6-2 or TRBV6-3 and TRBJ2-5; D is ambiguous. Germline V gene sequence: CDR1 MNHEY, CDR2 SVGEGT. V dropped 4 bases and J dropped 5 bases, with 11 bases sitting between them. The length of the CDR3 is 13 residues. The CDR3 region has the DNA TGTGCCAGCAGTTTAAGTATCGGGGAGACCCAGTACTTC. Its protein is CASSLSIGETQYF.

The chain employs TRBV6-2 or TRBV6-3 and TRBJ2-6; 8 bases map to TRBD1. Germline lookup yields CDR1 MNHEY and CDR2 SVGEGT. With 6 bases clipped from V and 2 bases from J, the junction kept 9 bases outside the gene matches. The CDR3 is 17 amino acids. This CDR3 reads CASSPDRGVPGANVLTF. CDR3 nucleotide sequence: TGTGCCAGCAGCCCTGACAGGGGTGTACCTGGGGCCAACGTCCTGACTTTC.

Concerning this clone itself: The same CDR3 arises from other DNA sequences in this sample as well. The gene calls are TRBV18 and TRBJ2-7; perhaps TRBD2 as D (6 bases). This CDR3 is 12 amino acids long. The germline V gene has CDR1 KGHSH and CDR2 LQKENI. V was cut by 3 bases and J by 4 bases, with 7 bases left in between. CDR3 nucleotides: TGTGCCAGCTCACCTGGAGGGTACGAGCAGTACTTC. Translated, it gives CASSPGGYEQYF.

V usage is TRBV27 and J usage is TRBJ2-1; 9 bases are a match to TRBD1. V shed 5 bases, J shed 4 bases, and the junction held 12 bases outside the gene matches. CDR3 size: 17 residues. Germline loops: CDR1 MNHEY, CDR2 SMNVEV (reference sequence). CDR3 bases: TGTGCCAGCAGTCCCTCCTACAGGGGGCTCGGGTACAATGAGCAGTTCTTC. Protein sequence: CASSPSYRGLGYNEQFF.

The V gene is TRBV9, the J gene TRBJ2-7; no clear D. The ends were cut back, 0 bases at V and 2 bases at J, with 12 bases in the middle. The germline V gene has CDR1 SGDLS and CDR2 YYNGEE. This CDR3 is 15 amino acids long. CDR3 protein: CASSVEPGLAYEQYF. DNA for the CDR3: TGTGCCAGCAGCGTAGAACCCGGTTTGGCCTACGAGCAGTACTTC.

This clone appeared once. The chain uses TRBV18 and TRBJ2-1; 11 bases agree with TRBD2. Germline V gene lookup returns CDR1 KGHSH and CDR2 LQKENI. This CDR3 spans 15 amino acids. Trimming cost V 3 bases and J 8 bases; bases outside gene matches: 6. CDR3 in DNA: TGTGCCAGCTCACCTACTAGCGGGGGATTTGATGAGCAGTTCTTC. It encodes CASSPTSGGFDEQFF.

The V gene is TRBV4-1, the J gene TRBJ1-2; no firm D call. Germline loops: CDR1 MGHRA, CDR2 YSYEKL. V lost 1 base to trimming and J lost 0 bases, with 9 bases between them. The CDR3 length is 15 residues. This chain's CDR3 is CASSQGGAANYGYTF. The CDR3 DNA sequence: TGCGCCAGCAGCCAAGGGGGAGCCGCTAACTATGGCTACACCTTC.

The V gene is TRBV4-1, the J gene TRBJ1-1; D might be TRBD1 (5 bases). The CDR3 has 14 amino acids. From germline, CDR1 is MGHRA and CDR2 YSYEKL. V dropped 4 bases and J dropped 3 bases, with 12 bases sitting between them. CDR3 region: CASSLQWGDTEAFF. CDR3 bases: TGCGCCAGCAGCCTCCAATGGGGGGACACTGAAGCTTTCTTT.

The V call is TRBV5-1, the J call TRBJ1-2; TRBD1 aligns across 7 bases. CDR1 SGHRS and CDR2 YFSETQ come from the germline V gene. Trimming took 3 bases from V and 1 from J; bases not matched to a gene: 12. This CDR3 has 17 residues. In DNA, the CDR3 is TGCGCCAGCAGCTCATCGTTACCAGGGGGGATTAACTATGGCTACACCTTC. Translated, it gives CASSSSLPGGINYGYTF.

The chain carries TRBV2 and TRBJ1-2, with unresolved D. Trimming stripped 2 bases from V and 8 bases from J, with 6 bases between. CDR3 size: 11 residues. Germline-derived CDR1 and CDR2 are SNHLY and FYNNEI. CDR3 in DNA: TGTGCCAGCAGTGAAACAGTCGGCTACACCTTC. As protein: CASSETVGYTF.

This clone was seen a single time. The chain combines TRBV29-1 with TRBJ2-1; D is uncertain. Trimming took off 6 bases at V and 8 bases at J, with 20 bases between the two ends. There are 14 residues in the CDR3. The germline V gene has CDR1 SQVTM and CDR2 ANQGSEA. CDR3 sequence reads: CSVLIKQKWHEQFF. DNA for the CDR3: TGCAGCGTCCTAATAAAACAGAAATGGCATGAGCAGTTCTTC.

This clone was observed a single time. Here the CDR3 DNA reads TGTGCCAGCAGTCGCGGGACGGGAAACACTGAAGCTTTCTTT. Translated, it gives CASSRGTGNTEAFF. The V call is TRBV6-5, the J call TRBJ1-1; D perhaps matches TRBD1 (5 bases). Germline loops: CDR1 MNHEY, CDR2 SVGAGI. Trimming removed 5 bases at V and 2 bases at J, with 12 bases between. The length of the CDR3 is 14 residues.